This TCR beta chain comes out of a study of shared clonotypes between healthy human individuals. Turning to the study itself: The cohort had a couple of women and a few men, ages 18 to 49. Study-wide results and limits: The study sampled only blood, and tissue repertoires likely differ.

Assay: immunoSEQ multiplex PCR; the TCRdb copy retains only in-frame clones and omits some. The sample shows some 2.3 million clones, approximately 95% of them seen only once. This clone has only one observation. Its specificity is unknown. CDR1 MRHNA and CDR2 SNTAGT come from the germline V gene. The CDR3 sequence is 16 residues long. The ends lost 9 bases at V and 1 base at J; junction bases unmatched: 12. The TCR was taken from a man aged 18 to 29 in good health. Some clones in this sample may be carry-over from other donors' samples. The chain couples TRBV6-4 to TRBJ1-1; 9 bases agree with TRBD1. Sample: naive CD4+ T cells from PBMCs. As for subset: CD45RA+ positively selected. CDR3 amino acids: CAREFTGGPRNTEAFF. As DNA, the CDR3 is TGTGCCAGAGAATTTACAGGGGGCCCGAGGAACACTGAAGCTTTCTTT.